Included here is one T cell receptor beta chain sequence, with context. TCRdb keeps only in-frame clones here, not all; method: immunoSEQ multiplex PCR. The table records 150,000 to 250,000 clones, around 79% of them present only once. This sample was taken from a study of blood T cell repertoires in COVID-19. Study as a whole: Donors in the United States, Italy and Spain gave samples during acute or convalescent COVID-19. PBMCs, B-cell-depleted T cells, or T cells provided the cDNA or gDNA that made up the material.

This TCR came from a woman in her 40s with COVID-19, enrolled during active disease. The sample consisted of peripheral blood.

In DNA, the CDR3 is TGCGCCAGCAGCTTGGCGGGGGGTAACTGGAACACTGAAGCTTTCTTT. Amino acid sequence: CASSLAGGNWNTEAFF. The gene calls are TRBV5-1 and TRBJ1-1; a possible D gene is TRBD1 (5 bases). The germline V and J ends were trimmed by 0 bases and 1 base, with 13 bases remaining between them. Germline values: CDR1 SGHRS, CDR2 YFSETQ. The CDR3 is 16 amino acids.